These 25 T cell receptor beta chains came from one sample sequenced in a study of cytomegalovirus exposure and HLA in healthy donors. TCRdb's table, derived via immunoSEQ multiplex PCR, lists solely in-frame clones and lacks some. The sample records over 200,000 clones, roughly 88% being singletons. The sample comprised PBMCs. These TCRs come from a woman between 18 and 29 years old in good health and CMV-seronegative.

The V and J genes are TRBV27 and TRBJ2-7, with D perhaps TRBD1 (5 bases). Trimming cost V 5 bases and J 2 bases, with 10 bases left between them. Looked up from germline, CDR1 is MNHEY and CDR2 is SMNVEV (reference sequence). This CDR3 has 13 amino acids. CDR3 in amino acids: CASSIRDTYEQYF. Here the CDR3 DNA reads TGTGCCAGCAGTATCAGGGATACCTACGAGCAGTACTTC.

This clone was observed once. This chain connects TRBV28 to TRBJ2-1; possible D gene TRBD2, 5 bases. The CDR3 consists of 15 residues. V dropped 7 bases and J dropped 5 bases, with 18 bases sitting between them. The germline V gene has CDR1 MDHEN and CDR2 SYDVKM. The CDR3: CASTLEVHPNNEQFF. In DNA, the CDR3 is TGTGCCAGCACCCTGGAGGTCCACCCGAACAATGAGCAGTTCTTC.

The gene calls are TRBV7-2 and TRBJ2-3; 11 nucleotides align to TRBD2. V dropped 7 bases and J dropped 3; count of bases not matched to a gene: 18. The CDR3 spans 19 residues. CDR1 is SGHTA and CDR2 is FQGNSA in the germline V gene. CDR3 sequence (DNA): TGTGCCAGCACCACTAAGGGCGGTCTAGCGGGAGGAAGGACAGATACGCAGTATTTT. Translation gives CASTTKGGLAGGRTDTQYF.

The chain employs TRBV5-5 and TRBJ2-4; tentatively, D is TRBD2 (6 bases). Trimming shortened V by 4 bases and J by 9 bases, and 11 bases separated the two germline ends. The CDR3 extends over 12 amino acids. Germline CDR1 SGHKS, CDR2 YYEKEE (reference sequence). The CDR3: CASSRDSSIQYF. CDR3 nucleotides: TGTGCCAGCAGCAGGGACTCTAGCATTCAGTACTTC.

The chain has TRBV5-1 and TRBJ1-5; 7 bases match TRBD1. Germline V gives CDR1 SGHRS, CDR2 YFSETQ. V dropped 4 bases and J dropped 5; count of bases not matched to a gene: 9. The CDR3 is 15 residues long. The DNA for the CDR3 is TGCGCCAGCAGCCCAGGAAGGGGGCGCGATCAGCCCCAGCATTTT. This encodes CASSPGRGRDQPQHF. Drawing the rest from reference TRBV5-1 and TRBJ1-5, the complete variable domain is KAGVTQTPRYLIKTRGQQVTLSCSPISGHRSVSWYQQTPGQGLQFLFEYFSETQRNKGNFPGRFSGRQFSNSRSEMNVSTLELGDSALYLCASSPGRGRDQPQHFGDGTRLSIL.

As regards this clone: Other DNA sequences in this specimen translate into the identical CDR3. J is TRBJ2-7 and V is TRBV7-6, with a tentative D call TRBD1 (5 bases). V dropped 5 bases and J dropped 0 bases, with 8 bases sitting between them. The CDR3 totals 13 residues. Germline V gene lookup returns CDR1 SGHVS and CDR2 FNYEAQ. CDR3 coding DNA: TGTGCCAGCAGCCCAGGGCTCTCCTACGAGCAGTACTTC. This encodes CASSPGLSYEQYF.

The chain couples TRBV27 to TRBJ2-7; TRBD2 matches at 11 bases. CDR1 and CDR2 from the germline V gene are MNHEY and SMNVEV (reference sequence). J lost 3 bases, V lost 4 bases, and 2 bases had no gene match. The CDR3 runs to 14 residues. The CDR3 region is CASSSGTSGYEQYF. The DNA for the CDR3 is TGTGCCAGCAGTTCCGGGACTAGCGGCTACGAGCAGTACTTC.

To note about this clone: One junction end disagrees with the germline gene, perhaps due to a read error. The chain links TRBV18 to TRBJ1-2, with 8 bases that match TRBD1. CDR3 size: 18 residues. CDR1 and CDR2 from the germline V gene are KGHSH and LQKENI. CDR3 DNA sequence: TGTGCCAGCTCGCCACTCCCGGGACAGGCGACCCCTAACTATGGCTACACCTTC. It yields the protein CASSPLPGQATPNYGYTF. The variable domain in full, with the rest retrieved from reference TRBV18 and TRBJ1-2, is NAGVMQNPRHLVRRRGQEARLRCSPMKGHSHVYWYRQLPEEGLKFMVYLQKENIIDESGMPKERFSAEFPKEGPSILRIQQVVRGDSAAYFCASSPLPGQATPNYGYTFGSGTRLTVV.

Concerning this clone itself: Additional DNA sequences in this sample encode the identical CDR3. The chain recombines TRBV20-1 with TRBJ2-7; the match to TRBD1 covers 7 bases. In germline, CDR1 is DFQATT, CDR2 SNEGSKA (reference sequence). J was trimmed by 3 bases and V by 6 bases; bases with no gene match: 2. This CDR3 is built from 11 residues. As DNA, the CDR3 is TGCAGTGCCCGACAGGGCTACGAGCAGTACTTC. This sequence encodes CSARQGYEQYF.

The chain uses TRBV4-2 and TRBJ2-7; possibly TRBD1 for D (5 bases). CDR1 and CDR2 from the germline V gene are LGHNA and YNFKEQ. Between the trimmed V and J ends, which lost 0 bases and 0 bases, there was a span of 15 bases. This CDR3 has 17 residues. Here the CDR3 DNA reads TGTGCCAGCAGCCAAGATGGGTTATCCAGGGTCTCCTACGAGCAGTACTTC. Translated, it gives CASSQDGLSRVSYEQYF.

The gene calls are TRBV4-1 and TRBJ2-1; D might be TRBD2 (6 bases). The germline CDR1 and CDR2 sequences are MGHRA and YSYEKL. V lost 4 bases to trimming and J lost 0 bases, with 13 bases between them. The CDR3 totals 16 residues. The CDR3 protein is CASSPRDGGSYNEQFF. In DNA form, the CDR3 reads TGCGCCAGCAGCCCCCGGGACGGGGGCTCCTACAATGAGCAGTTCTTC.

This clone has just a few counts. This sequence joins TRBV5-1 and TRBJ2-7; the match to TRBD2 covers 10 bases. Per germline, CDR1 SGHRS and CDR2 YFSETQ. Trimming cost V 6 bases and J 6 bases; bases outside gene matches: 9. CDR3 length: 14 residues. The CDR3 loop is CASTQGTSETEQYF. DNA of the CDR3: TGCGCCAGCACCCAAGGGACTAGCGAGACCGAGCAGTACTTC.

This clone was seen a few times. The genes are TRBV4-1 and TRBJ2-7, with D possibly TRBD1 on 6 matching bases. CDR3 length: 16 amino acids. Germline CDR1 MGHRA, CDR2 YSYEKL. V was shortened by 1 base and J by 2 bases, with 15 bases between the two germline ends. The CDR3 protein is CASSQVGRDKTYEQYF. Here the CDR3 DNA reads TGCGCCAGCAGCCAAGTAGGCAGGGACAAGACCTACGAGCAGTACTTC.

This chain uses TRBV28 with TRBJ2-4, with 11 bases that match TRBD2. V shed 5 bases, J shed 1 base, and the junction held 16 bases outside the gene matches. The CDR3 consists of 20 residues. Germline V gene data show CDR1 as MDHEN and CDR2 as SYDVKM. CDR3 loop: CASSHQGLAAPTGAKNIQYF. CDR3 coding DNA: TGTGCCAGCAGTCACCAGGGACTAGCGGCCCCAACCGGCGCCAAAAACATTCAGTACTTC.

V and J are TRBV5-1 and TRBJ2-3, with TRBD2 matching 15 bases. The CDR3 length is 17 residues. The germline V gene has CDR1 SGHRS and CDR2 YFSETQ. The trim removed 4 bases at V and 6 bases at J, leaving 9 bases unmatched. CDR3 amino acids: CASSVLGLAGGGDTQYF. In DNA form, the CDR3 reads TGCGCCAGCAGCGTCCTTGGACTAGCGGGAGGGGGGGATACGCAGTATTTT. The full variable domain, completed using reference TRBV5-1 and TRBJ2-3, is KAGVTQTPRYLIKTRGQQVTLSCSPISGHRSVSWYQQTPGQGLQFLFEYFSETQRNKGNFPGRFSGRQFSNSRSEMNVSTLELGDSALYLCASSVLGLAGGGDTQYFGPGTRLTVL.

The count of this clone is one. CDR3 sequence: CASSQEPGGNTEAFF. The DNA of the CDR3 is TGCGCCAGCAGCCAAGAACCAGGGGGAAACACTGAAGCTTTCTTT. The J gene is TRBJ1-1, the V gene TRBV5-1; 7 nucleotides match TRBD1. The germline V gene has CDR1 SGHRS and CDR2 YFSETQ. This CDR3 is 15 amino acids long. V was pared by 4 bases and J by 2 bases, with 8 bases of the junction left unmatched.

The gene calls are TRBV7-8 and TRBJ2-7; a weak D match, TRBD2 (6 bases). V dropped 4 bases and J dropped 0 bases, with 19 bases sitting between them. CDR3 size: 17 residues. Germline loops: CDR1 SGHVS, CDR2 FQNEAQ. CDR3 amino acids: CASSSPGSGRPSYEQYF. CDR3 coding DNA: TGTGCCAGCAGCTCCCCAGGATCGGGGAGGCCCTCCTACGAGCAGTACTTC.

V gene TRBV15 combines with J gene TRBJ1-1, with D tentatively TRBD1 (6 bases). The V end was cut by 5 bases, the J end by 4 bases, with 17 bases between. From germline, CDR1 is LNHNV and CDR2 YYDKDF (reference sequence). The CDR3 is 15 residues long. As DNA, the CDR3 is TGTGCCACCAGCCGTGGGACACCTCACACCACTGAAGCTTTCTTT. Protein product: CATSRGTPHTTEAFF.

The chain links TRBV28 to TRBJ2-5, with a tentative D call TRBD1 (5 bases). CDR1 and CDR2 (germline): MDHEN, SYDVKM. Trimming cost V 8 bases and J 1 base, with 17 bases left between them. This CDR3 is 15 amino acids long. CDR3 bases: TGTGCCAGCGGTGGGTACAGGTCGAGCCAAGAGACCCAGTACTTC. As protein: CASGGYRSSQETQYF.

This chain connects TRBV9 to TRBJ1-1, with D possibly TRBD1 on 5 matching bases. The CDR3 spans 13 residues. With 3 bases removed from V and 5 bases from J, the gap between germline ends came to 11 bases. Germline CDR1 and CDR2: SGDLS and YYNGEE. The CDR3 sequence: CASSAGGGTEAFF. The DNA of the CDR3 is TGTGCCAGCAGCGCGGGGGGGGGAACTGAAGCTTTCTTT.

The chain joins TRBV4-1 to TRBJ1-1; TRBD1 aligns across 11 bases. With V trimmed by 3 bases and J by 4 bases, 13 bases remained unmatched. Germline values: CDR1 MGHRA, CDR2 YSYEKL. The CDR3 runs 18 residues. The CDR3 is CASSQNIPGQGVGTEAFF. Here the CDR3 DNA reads TGCGCCAGCAGCCAGAACATTCCGGGACAGGGGGTGGGCACTGAAGCTTTCTTT.

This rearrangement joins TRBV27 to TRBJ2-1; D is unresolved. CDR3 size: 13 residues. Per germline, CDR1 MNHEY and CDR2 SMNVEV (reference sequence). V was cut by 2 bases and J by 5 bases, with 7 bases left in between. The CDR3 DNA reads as TGTGCCAGCAGTTTAAGTTCGGACAATGAGCAGTTCTTC. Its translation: CASSLSSDNEQFF.

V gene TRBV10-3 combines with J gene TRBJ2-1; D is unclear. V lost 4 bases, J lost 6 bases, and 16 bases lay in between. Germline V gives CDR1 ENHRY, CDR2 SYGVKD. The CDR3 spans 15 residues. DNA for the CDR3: TGTGCCATCAGTGCTTCCCAAGAGGTTCTCAATGAGCAGTTCTTC. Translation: CAISASQEVLNEQFF.

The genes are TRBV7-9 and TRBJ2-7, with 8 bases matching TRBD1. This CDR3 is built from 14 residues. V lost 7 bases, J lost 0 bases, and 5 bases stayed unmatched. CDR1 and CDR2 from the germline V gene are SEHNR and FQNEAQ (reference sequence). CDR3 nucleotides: TGTGCCAGCACCGGACAGGGAAGCTCCTACGAGCAGTACTTC. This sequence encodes CASTGQGSSYEQYF.

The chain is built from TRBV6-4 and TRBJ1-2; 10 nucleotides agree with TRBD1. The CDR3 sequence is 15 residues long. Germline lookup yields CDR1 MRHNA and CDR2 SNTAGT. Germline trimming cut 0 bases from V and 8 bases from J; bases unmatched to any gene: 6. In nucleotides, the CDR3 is TGTGCCAGCAGTGACTCTGTGACAGGGGGCCACGGCTACACCTTC. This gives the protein CASSDSVTGGHGYTF.